This T cell receptor (beta chain) appears in the sequencing data of a study of early T cells in non-severe SARS-CoV-2 infection. Germline loops: CDR1 SEHNR, CDR2 FQNEAQ (reference sequence). V lost 4 bases and J 7 bases, leaving 19 bases between the germline ends. The CDR3 runs to 15 residues. TCRdb independently ran MiXCR on the 5' RACE reads; one entry per CDR3 protein. The table records about 70,000 distinct CDR3 sequences, about 11% of them present only once. In its sample, this clonotype was seen a few times. The TCR comes from an adult who was a healthcare worker with PCR-confirmed SARS-CoV-2 infection or an uninfected control (not recorded which). The chain carries TRBV7-9 and TRBJ1-1; no clear D gene. The sequenced material came from whole blood. CDR3 DNA sequence: TGTGCCAGCAGCTCACCGGACCGACGGACTATTGAAGCTTTCTTT. Protein product: CASSSPDRRTIEAFF.